The 18 T cell receptor beta chains below were found in one sample sequenced in a study of T cells in localized non-small cell lung cancer (dated by TCRdb to 2019 to 2021). The library was prepared using the immunoSEQ multiplex PCR assay. Held by TCRdb, this immuneACCESS table contains in-frame sequences only and omits some clones. Under half of the omission traces to an unresolved V gene where checked; the cause of the rest is unknown. Recorded for this sample are thousands of clones; approximately 25% of them occurred a single time. The ten largest clones represent 6% to 9% of the sample. The sequencing here drew on lung tumor tissue, taken before any cancer treatment. Receptors originate from a woman aged 35 to 70 with stage I lung adenocarcinoma.

The chain has TRBV6-8 and TRBJ2-5; 7 nucleotides agree with TRBD1. Germline V lookup: CDR1 MNHGY, CDR2 SAAAGT. This CDR3 has 14 residues. V dropped 4 bases and J dropped 3; count of bases not matched to a gene: 5. CDR3 nucleotide sequence: TGTGCCAGCAGTTGGGGGACAGCCAAAGAGACCCAGTACTTC. Residues: CASSWGTAKETQYF.

This clone turned up a few times. The V and J genes are TRBV19 and TRBJ1-6; 7 nucleotides agree with TRBD1. The trim removed 6 bases at V and 6 bases at J, leaving 8 bases unmatched. Germline loops: CDR1 LNHDA, CDR2 SQIVND (reference sequence). The CDR3 spans 15 residues. CDR3 bases: TGTGCCAGTAGCCCTACCGGGACAGTTAATTCACCCCTCCACTTT. This translates into CASSPTGTVNSPLHF.

The V and J genes are TRBV19 and TRBJ1-2; 8 bases are shared with TRBD1. The CDR3 consists of 15 residues. Germline trimming cut 3 bases from V and 7 bases from J; bases unmatched to any gene: 10. Germline CDR1 is LNHDA and CDR2 is SQIVND (reference sequence). CDR3 amino acids: CASSMVSETGAGYTF. CDR3 coding DNA: TGTGCCAGTAGTATGGTATCCGAGACAGGGGCTGGCTACACCTTC.

This clone appeared a few times. The chain is built from TRBV6-8 and TRBJ2-7; possible D gene TRBD1, 6 bases. The CDR3 consists of 15 residues. Germline CDR1 and CDR2: MNHGY and SAAAGT. The V gene lost 6 bases and the J gene lost 2 bases, with 17 bases spanning the gap. The CDR3 DNA is TGTGCCAGCAGCGACGTCAGGGGTGGCCCCTACGAGCAGTACTTC. Its protein is CASSDVRGGPYEQYF.

There are a few counts of this clone. The chain links TRBV11-3 to TRBJ2-7; TRBD2 matches at 9 bases. Trimming at V came to 2 bases and at J to 2 bases, leaving 4 bases not matched to a gene. This CDR3 has 15 amino acids. Germline values: CDR1 SGHNT, CDR2 YENEEA. CDR3 sequence reads: CASSLSLAGTYEQYF. CDR3 in DNA: TGTGCCAGCAGCTTAAGTCTAGCGGGAACCTACGAGCAGTACTTC.

This clone is medium-sized in the sample. The chain joins TRBV1 to TRBJ2-5; the table's D gene call, TRBD1, was not cross checked with the DNA. TRBV1 is described as a pseudogene. This CDR3 region has 16 residues. CDR3 in DNA: TGCGCCAGCAGCCATCCCCGGGACAGGTTACGAGAGACCCAGTACTTC. Amino acids: CASSHPRDRLRETQYF.

This rearrangement joins TRBV19 to TRBJ1-5; D might be TRBD1 (5 bases). The CDR3 extends over 15 amino acids. The V and J ends lost 5 bases and 0 bases respectively, with 11 bases between them. The germline V gene encodes CDR1 LNHDA and CDR2 SQIVND (reference sequence). DNA of the CDR3: TGTGCCAGTAGTCCTCAGGGTGTTAGCAATCAGCCCCAGCATTTT. Residues: CASSPQGVSNQPQHF.

The CDR3 reads CASGLDSMNTEAFF. CDR3 DNA: TGTGCTAGTGGTCTGGACAGCATGAACACTGAAGCTTTCTTT. The chain joins TRBV12-5 to TRBJ1-1; D possibly corresponds to TRBD1 (6 bases). CDR3 size: 14 residues. Trimming took 5 bases from V and 0 from J, leaving 10 bases between them. Looked up from germline, CDR1 is LGHNT and CDR2 is FRNRAP. Looking up the rest from reference TRBV12-5 and TRBJ1-1 gives the full variable domain: DARVTQTPRHKVTEMGQEVTMRCQPILGHNTVFWYRQTMMQGLELLAYFRNRAPLDDSGMPKDRFSAEMPDATLATLKIQPSEPRDSAVYFCASGLDSMNTEAFFGQGTRLTVV.

Relative to its sample, this clone is medium-sized. The gene calls are TRBV11-3 and TRBJ1-5; TRBD1 matches 7 bases. This CDR3 contains 15 residues. Per germline, CDR1 SGHNT and CDR2 YENEEA. J lost 3 bases, V lost 4 bases, and 6 bases had no gene match. The CDR3 nucleotides are TGTGCCAGCAGCTGGTCCGGGACAGACAATCAGCCCCAGCATTTT. Translated: CASSWSGTDNQPQHF.

This clone was observed a handful of times. The V call is TRBV11-3, the J call TRBJ1-1, with D unresolved. This CDR3 is 16 amino acids long. The germline V gene has CDR1 SGHNT and CDR2 YENEEA. With 3 bases removed from V and 4 bases from J, the gap between germline ends came to 18 bases. The CDR3 here is CASSLVLKRRGTEAFF. The CDR3 coding sequence is TGTGCCAGCAGCTTGGTTCTGAAGCGTCGGGGCACTGAAGCTTTCTTT.

In its sample, this clone ranks as medium-sized (0.01 to 0.1%). This sequence joins TRBV7-2 and TRBJ1-4, with a possible D match to TRBD1 (5 bases). Deletions cut 7 bases from V and 4 bases from J, with 10 bases between. The germline CDR1 and CDR2 sequences are SGHTA and FQGNSA. This CDR3 is built from 13 residues. As DNA, the CDR3 is TGTGCCAGCATCCGGGACCTTAATGAAAAACTGTTTTTT. This translates into CASIRDLNEKLFF.

The chain is built from TRBV9 and TRBJ2-3; possible D gene TRBD2, 6 bases. Germline V gives CDR1 SGDLS, CDR2 YYNGEE. Trimming shortened V by 0 bases and J by 3 bases, and 11 bases separated the two germline ends. The CDR3 consists of 15 residues. DNA for the CDR3: TGTGCCAGCAGCGTAGGAGCTAGCGAGACAGATACGCAGTATTTT. Amino acid sequence: CASSVGASETDTQYF.

The V gene is TRBV6-8, the J gene TRBJ1-1; 7 positions agree with TRBD1. Germline V lookup: CDR1 MNHGY, CDR2 SAAAGT. CDR3 size: 15 residues. J gave up 0 bases and V 10 bases, and 11 bases lay outside the gene matches. The CDR3 spells CATLGQLLMNTEAFF. The CDR3 DNA is TGTGCCACCCTGGGACAGTTGCTCATGAACACTGAAGCTTTCTTT.

The chain has TRBV5-1 and TRBJ2-1, with TRBD1 matching 8 bases. With 4 bases clipped from V and 3 bases from J, the junction kept 6 bases outside the gene matches. Germline loops: CDR1 SGHRS, CDR2 YFSETQ. The CDR3 loop spans 15 amino acids. CDR3 sequence: CASSQDRANYNEQFF. CDR3 in DNA: TGCGCCAGCAGCCAGGACAGGGCAAACTACAATGAGCAGTTCTTC.

Sample share makes this clone medium-sized (0.01 to 0.1%). The chain combines TRBV4-1 with TRBJ1-2; D is uncertain. Germline values: CDR1 MGHRA, CDR2 YSYEKL. The CDR3 runs to 13 residues. The V gene lost 0 bases and the J gene lost 5 bases, with 7 bases spanning the gap. CDR3 protein: CASSQEGAYGYTF. The CDR3 DNA reads as TGCGCCAGCAGCCAAGAAGGAGCTTATGGCTACACCTTC.

This sequence joins TRBV9 and TRBJ1-2, with no clear D. V was shortened by 0 bases and J by 2 bases, with 8 bases between the two germline ends. CDR3 size: 14 residues. Per the germline V gene, CDR1 is SGDLS and CDR2 is YYNGEE. The CDR3 DNA reads TGTGCCAGCAGCGTAGGGGCGGTGAACTATGGCTACACCTTC. Its translation: CASSVGAVNYGYTF.

The chain carries TRBV11-3 and TRBJ2-7, with 7 bases lining up with TRBD2. Germline CDR1 and CDR2: SGHNT and YENEEA. Trimming removed 4 bases from V and 2 bases from J; junction bases left unmatched: 5. This CDR3 region has 14 residues. CDR3 sequence reads: CASSWERGPYEQYF. The CDR3 region has the DNA TGTGCCAGCAGCTGGGAGCGGGGACCCTACGAGCAGTACTTC.

This clone was detected only a few times. V and J are TRBV11-3 and TRBJ2-7; 7 bases map to TRBD1. The CDR3 totals 17 residues. After removal of 0 bases from V and 3 bases from J, the junction contained 11 bases not matched to a gene. Germline V gene lookup returns CDR1 SGHNT and CDR2 YENEEA. The CDR3 DNA follows: TGTGCCAGCAGCTTAGAGCGGCCTCCCCGACAGGGCTACGAGCAGTACTTC. The encoded protein is CASSLERPPRQGYEQYF. Complete variable domain (other parts from reference TRBV11-3 and TRBJ2-7): EAGVVQSPRYKIIEKKQPVAFWCNPISGHNTLYWYLQNLGQGPELLIRYENEEAVDDSQLPKDRFSAERLKGVDSTLKIQPAELGDSAVYLCASSLERPPRQGYEQYFGPGTRLTVT.